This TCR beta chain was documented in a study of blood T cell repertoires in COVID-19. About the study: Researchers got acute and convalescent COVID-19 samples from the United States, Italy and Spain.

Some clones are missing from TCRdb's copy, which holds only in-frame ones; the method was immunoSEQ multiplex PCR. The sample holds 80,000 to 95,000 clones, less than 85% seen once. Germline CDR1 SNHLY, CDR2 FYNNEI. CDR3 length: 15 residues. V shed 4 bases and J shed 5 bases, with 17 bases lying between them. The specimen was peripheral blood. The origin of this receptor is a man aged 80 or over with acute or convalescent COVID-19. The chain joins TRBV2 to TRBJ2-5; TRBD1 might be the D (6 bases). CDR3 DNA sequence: TGTGCCAGCAGTGGGGGGACACTACGTGGGGAGACCCAGTACTTC. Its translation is CASSGGTLRGETQYF.